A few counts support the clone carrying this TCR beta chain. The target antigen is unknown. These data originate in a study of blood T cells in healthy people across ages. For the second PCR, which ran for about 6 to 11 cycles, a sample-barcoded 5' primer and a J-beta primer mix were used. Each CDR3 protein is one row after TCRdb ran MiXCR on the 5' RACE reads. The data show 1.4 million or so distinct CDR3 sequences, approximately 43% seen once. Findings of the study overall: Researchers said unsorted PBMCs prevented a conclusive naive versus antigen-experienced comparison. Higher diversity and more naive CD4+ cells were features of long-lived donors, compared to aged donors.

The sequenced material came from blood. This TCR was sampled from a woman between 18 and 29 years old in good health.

CDR3 nucleotide sequence: TGTGCCAGCACCGAGATCCCCTCCTACGAGCAGTACTTC. Encoded protein: CASTEIPSYEQYF. The genes are TRBV28 and TRBJ2-7; D gene unclear. V lost 7 bases, J lost 0 bases, and 10 bases lay in between. Germline V gene lookup returns CDR1 MDHEN and CDR2 SYDVKM. The length of the CDR3 is 13 residues.